Listed below are T cell receptor beta chains from one sample, sequenced in a study of T cells expressing NK-cell markers. From the 5' RACE reads, TCRdb lists one entry per CDR3 protein and no DNA. This table lists roughly 450,000 distinct CDR3 sequences. Sequenced sample: blood T cells: a sorted CD56 or NKG2C T cell subset, CD4+ or CD8+ T cells, or bulk PBMC T cells (not recorded which). The receptors were sampled from a woman in her 50s in good health. Both conserved end residues are part of each CDR3.

j_call | v_call | cdr3_aa
TRBJ1-5 | TRBV21-1 | CASSKGVGQGAWNQPQHF
TRBJ2-3 | TRBV4-1 | CASSQESAVSTDTQYF
TRBJ2-1 | TRBV24-1 | CATSDPGGAYNEQFF
TRBJ2-1 | TRBV5-1 | CASSLGVGGLYNEQFF
TRBJ1-5 | TRBV28 | CASAVYSNQPQHF
TRBJ1-5 | TRBV5-1 | CASSIGGGGNQPQHF
TRBJ2-2 | TRBV6-2/TRBV6-3 | CASRRLGLAGFSTGELFF
TRBJ2-2 | TRBV5-1 | CASSREWNTGELFF
TRBJ2-5 | TRBV2 | CASTLAGGGETQYF
TRBJ1-1 | TRBV20-1 | CSAVGGANTEAFF
TRBJ1-4 | TRBV6-5 | CASSYGGRYEKLFF
TRBJ1-5 | TRBV6-1 | CASSYGQGLNQPQHF
TRBJ2-1 | TRBV4-2 | CASSQAGTGVYNEQFF
TRBJ2-4 | TRBV20-1 | CSALTRSSLAKNIQYF
TRBJ2-4 | TRBV7-9 | CASSEGGFEAKNIQYF
TRBJ2-1 | TRBV4-1 | CASSPPRASSGLPSSYNEQFF
TRBJ1-1 | TRBV5-1 | CASSWGGLSLRNTEAFF
TRBJ1-1 | TRBV20-1 | CSARDLAGLDTEAFF
TRBJ2-5 | TRBV6-2/TRBV6-3 | CASSSWTSGRLQETQYF
TRBJ2-1 | TRBV7-2 | CASRRGGPTYNEQFF
TRBJ2-2 | TRBV5-1 | CASSFRLAGGTTGELFF
TRBJ2-7 | TRBV12-3/TRBV12-4 | CASSVSGAGPYEQYF
TRBJ1-2 | TRBV24-1 | CATSKGASGYTF
TRBJ2-1 | TRBV20-1 | CSASALIYNEQFF
TRBJ2-5 | TRBV24-1 | CATSDLRDFKETQYF
TRBJ1-2 | TRBV18 | CASSPIPTGANYGYTF
TRBJ2-5 | TRBV11-3 | CASSLGGTGVPETQYF
TRBJ2-4 | TRBV19 | CASSIQGASIQYF
TRBJ1-2 | TRBV14 | CASRRTGTVYGYTF
TRBJ2-7 | TRBV29-1 | CSVGGLAGDYEQYF
TRBJ2-1 | TRBV27 | CASSRTQGGNEQFF
TRBJ2-5 | TRBV7-9 | CASSFMQGHETQYF
TRBJ2-1 | TRBV5-1 | CASSPPGLAGNNEQFF
TRBJ2-1 | TRBV6-1 | CASSLDPGTAYNEQFF
TRBJ2-1 | TRBV6-2/TRBV6-3 | CASSYSGLTNEQFF
TRBJ2-2 | TRBV7-8 | CASSWVVGQGNTGELFF
TRBJ2-1 | TRBV11-2 | CASSFRHRESPFF
TRBJ1-1 | TRBV7-9 | CASSLDGPGRLSTEAFF
TRBJ2-7 | TRBV27 | CASSFDWASGQYEQYF
TRBJ2-7 | TRBV7-2 | CASSLVSSVYSYEQYF
TRBJ1-3 | TRBV6-5 | CASSFGQAQGNTIYF
TRBJ2-1 | TRBV5-1 | CASSVTGTSFNEQFF
TRBJ2-1 | TRBV25-1 | CASSEYRGEQFF
TRBJ1-1 | TRBV5-5 | CASSLGALTEKTEAFF
TRBJ1-1 | TRBV20-1 | CSARETFGVMNTEAFF